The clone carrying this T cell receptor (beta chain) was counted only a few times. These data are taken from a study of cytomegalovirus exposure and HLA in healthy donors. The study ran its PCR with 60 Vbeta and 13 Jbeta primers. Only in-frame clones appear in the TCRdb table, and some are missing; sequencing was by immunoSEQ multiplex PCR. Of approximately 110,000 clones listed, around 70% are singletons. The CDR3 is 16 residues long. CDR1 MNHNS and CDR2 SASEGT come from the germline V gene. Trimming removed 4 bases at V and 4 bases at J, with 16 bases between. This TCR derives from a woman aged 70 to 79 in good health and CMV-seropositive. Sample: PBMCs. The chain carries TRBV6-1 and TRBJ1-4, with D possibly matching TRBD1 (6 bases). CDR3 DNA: TGTGCCAGCAGTGTTACCGCAGGGGTCCTTAATGAAAAACTGTTTTTT. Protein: CASSVTAGVLNEKLFF.